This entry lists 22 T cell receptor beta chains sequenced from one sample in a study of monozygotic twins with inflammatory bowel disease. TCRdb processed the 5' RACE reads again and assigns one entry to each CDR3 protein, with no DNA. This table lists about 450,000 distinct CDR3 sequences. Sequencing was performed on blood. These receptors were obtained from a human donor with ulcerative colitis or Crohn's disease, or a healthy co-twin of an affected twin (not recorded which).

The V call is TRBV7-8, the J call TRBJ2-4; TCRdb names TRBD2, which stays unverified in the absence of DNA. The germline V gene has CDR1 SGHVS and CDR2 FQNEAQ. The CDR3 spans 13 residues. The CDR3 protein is CASGRGEGDIQYF.

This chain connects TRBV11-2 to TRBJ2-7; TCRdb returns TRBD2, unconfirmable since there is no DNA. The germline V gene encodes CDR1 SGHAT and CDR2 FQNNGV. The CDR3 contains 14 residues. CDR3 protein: CASSFLAGLNEQYF.

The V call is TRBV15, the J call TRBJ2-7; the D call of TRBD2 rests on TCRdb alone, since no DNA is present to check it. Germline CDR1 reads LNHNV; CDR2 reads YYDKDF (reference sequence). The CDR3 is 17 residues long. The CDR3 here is CATSRDRGTSGSYEQYF. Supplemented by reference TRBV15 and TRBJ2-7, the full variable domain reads DAMVIQNPRYQVTQFGKPVTLSCSQTLNHNVMYWYQQKSSQAPKLLFHYYDKDFNNEADTPDNFQSRRPNTSFCFLDIRSPGLGDTAMYLCATSRDRGTSGSYEQYFGPGTRLTVT.

The chain's CDR3 is CASSGGSGRGNTGELFF. The V and J genes are TRBV9 and TRBJ2-2; TCRdb's D call of TRBD2 is untestable without DNA. Germline CDR1 reads SGDLS; CDR2 reads YYNGEE. There are 17 residues in the CDR3.

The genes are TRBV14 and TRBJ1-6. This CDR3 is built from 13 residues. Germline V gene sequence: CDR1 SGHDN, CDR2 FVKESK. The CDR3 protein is CASSLKGVSPLHF.

The CDR3 is CASSRRVTDLYPTSTDTQYF. V is TRBV11-1 and J is TRBJ2-3; without DNA, the TCRdb call of TRBD2 cannot be checked. The length of the CDR3 is 20 residues. Germline-derived CDR1 and CDR2 are SGHAT and FQDESV (reference sequence).

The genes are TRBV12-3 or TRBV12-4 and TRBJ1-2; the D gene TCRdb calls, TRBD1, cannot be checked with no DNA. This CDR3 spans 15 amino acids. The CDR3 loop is CASSSTGGAPFGYTF.

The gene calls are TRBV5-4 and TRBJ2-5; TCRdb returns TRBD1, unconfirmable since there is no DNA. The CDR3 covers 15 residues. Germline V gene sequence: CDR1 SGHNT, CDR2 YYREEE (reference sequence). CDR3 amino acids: CASSLRIDSGETQYF. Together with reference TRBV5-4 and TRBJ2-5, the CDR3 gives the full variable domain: ETGVTQSPTHLIKTRGQQVTLRCSSQSGHNTVSWYQQALGQGPQFIFQYYREEENGRGNFPPRFSGLQFPNYSSELNVNALELDDSALYLCASSLRIDSGETQYFGPGTRLLVL.

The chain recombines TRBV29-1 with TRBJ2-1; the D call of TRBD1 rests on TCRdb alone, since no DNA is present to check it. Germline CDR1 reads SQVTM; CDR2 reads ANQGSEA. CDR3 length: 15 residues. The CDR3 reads CSVGTGQVSYNEQFF.

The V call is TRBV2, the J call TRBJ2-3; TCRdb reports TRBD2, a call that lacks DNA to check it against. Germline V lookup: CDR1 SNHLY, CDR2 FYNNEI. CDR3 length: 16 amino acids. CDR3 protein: CASSENGAGSTDTQYF.

The CDR3 protein is CASSQGQGEGEQYF. The chain has TRBV7-9 and TRBJ2-7; lacking DNA, the TRBD1 call made by TCRdb goes unchecked. Germline V gene data show CDR1 as SEHNR and CDR2 as FQNEAQ (reference sequence). This CDR3 is built from 14 residues.

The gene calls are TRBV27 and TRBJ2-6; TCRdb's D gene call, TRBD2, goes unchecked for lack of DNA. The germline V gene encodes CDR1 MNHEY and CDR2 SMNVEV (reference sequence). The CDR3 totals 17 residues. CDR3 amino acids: CASSFEGVNSGANVLTF.

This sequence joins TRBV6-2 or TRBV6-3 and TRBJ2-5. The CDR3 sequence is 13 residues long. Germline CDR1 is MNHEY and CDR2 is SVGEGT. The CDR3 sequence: CASSYQLGETQYF.

The CDR3 sequence: CASSSPAGNIQYF. The rearrangement links TRBV19 to TRBJ2-4; TCRdb's D gene call, TRBD1, goes unchecked for lack of DNA. The CDR3 spans 13 residues. Germline CDR1 reads LNHDA; CDR2 reads SQIVND (reference sequence). The variable domain in full, with the rest retrieved from reference TRBV19 and TRBJ2-4, is DGGITQSPKYLFRKEGQNVTLSCEQNLNHDAMYWYRQDPGQGLRLIYYSQIVNDFQKGDIAEGYSVSREKKESFPLTVTSAQKNPTAFYLCASSSPAGNIQYFGAGTRLSVL.

The CDR3 region is CASSGRRPGGTDTQYF. This rearrangement joins TRBV5-4 to TRBJ2-3; TCRdb proposes TRBD1, but this gene call is untestable without DNA. The CDR3 is 16 amino acids. Germline V gene data show CDR1 as SGHNT and CDR2 as YYREEE (reference sequence).

The CDR3 region is CSVRDMNTEAFF. The chain combines TRBV29-1 with TRBJ1-1; the TRBD1 assignment by TCRdb is unverifiable without DNA. CDR1 is SQVTM, CDR2 ANQGSEA, per germline. This CDR3 spans 12 amino acids.

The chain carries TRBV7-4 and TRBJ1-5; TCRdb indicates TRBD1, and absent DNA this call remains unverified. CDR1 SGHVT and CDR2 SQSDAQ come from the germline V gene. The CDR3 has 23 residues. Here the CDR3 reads CASSLPLLTIPGQELLSNQPQHF.

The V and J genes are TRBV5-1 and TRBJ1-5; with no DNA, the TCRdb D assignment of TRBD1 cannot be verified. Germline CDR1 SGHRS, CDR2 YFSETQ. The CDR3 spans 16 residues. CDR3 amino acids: CASSLGGDWGNQPQHF.

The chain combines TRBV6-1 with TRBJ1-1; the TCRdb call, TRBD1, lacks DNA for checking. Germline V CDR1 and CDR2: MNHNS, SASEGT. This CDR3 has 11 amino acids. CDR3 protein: CASSPSPEAFF.

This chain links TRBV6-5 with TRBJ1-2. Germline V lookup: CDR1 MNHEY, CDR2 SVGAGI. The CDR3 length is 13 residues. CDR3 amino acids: CASSYSLGGGYTF.

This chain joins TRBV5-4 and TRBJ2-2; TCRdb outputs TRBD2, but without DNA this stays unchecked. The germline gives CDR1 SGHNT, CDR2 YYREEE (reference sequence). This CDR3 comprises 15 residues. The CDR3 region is CASSLAGSATGELFF.

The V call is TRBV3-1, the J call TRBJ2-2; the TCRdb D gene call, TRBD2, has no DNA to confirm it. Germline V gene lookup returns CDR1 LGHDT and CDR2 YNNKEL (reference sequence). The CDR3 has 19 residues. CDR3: CASSQEHPGLASNTGELFF. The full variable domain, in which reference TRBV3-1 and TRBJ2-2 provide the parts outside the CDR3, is DTAVSQTPKYLVTQMGNDKSIKCEQNLGHDTMYWYKQDSKKFLKIMFSYNNKELIINETVPNRFSPKSPDKAHLNLHINSLELGDSAVYFCASSQEHPGLASNTGELFFGEGSRLTVL.